Here is one T cell receptor beta chain with its context. Its matching antigen is unknown. Each PCR replicate from the sorted subsets contained about 200 ng DNA, which is 30,000 or so T cell genomes. The assay was immunoSEQ multiplex PCR, and TCRdb's table has in-frame clones only and misses some. The sample includes more than 1.2 million clones, approximately 98.5% of them seen just once. This sample was included in a study of shared clonotypes between healthy human individuals. This CDR3 comprises 15 residues. V was shortened by 3 bases and J by 4 bases, with 13 bases between the two germline ends. Germline V gene lookup returns CDR1 SGHRS and CDR2 YFSETQ. Study observations and caveats: Only blood underwent sampling, and tissue repertoires likely differ. Rarefaction curves obtained for sorted subsets showed sequencing incomplete despite large depth.

This TCR was sampled from a man under 40 in good health. The chain links TRBV5-1 to TRBJ1-4; maybe TRBD1 (5 bases). Source material: naive CD4+ T cells sorted from blood. Stated subset: CD45RA+ positively selected. The CDR3: CASSSTVAVNEKLFF. The CDR3 DNA reads TGCGCCAGCAGCTCGACAGTGGCGGTTAATGAAAAACTGTTTTTT.